The 8 T cell receptor beta chains given below trace back to one sample, sequenced in a study of blood T cell repertoires in COVID-19. Profiled with immunoSEQ multiplex PCR; TCRdb holds only in-frame clones, not every one. Of 31,000 or so clones listed, about 90% are singletons. Sample: peripheral blood. The receptors originated from a human donor with active COVID-19. The donor label of this sample is uncertain.

This chain joins TRBV4-2 and TRBJ2-2; tentative D call: TRBD1 (7 bases). V gave up 1 base and J gave up 1 base, with 13 bases separating them. CDR3 length: 17 residues. CDR1 and CDR2 (germline): LGHNA, YNFKEQ. CDR3: CASSQGRGQLNTGELFF. The CDR3 DNA follows: TGTGCCAGCAGCCAAGGGCGGGGACAGTTGAACACCGGGGAGCTGTTTTTT.

This chain connects TRBV5-1 to TRBJ1-3; unclear D gene. The CDR3 consists of 17 residues. Trimming shortened V by 0 bases and J by 8 bases, and 21 bases separated the two germline ends. The germline CDR1 and CDR2 sequences are SGHRS and YFSETQ. DNA of the CDR3: TGCGCCAGCAGCTTGGGTGAAAATGTATTCACCGGGGACACCATATATTTT. It codes for CASSLGENVFTGDTIYF.

The chain carries TRBV5-5 and TRBJ1-6; D not resolved. V was cut by 0 bases and J by 10 bases, with 20 bases left in between. CDR1 is SGHKS, CDR2 YYEKEE, per germline (reference sequence). The CDR3 contains 17 residues. CDR3 nucleotide sequence: TGTGCCAGCAGCTTGGAGGGAGGTGGATCCCGTCCCTCACCCCTCCACTTT. Translating gives CASSLEGGGSRPSPLHF.

This chain links TRBV29-1 with TRBJ1-2, with TRBD1 matching 10 bases. CDR3 length equals 13 residues. CDR1 SQVTM and CDR2 ANQGSEA come from the germline V gene. Trimming at V came to 7 bases and at J to 5 bases, leaving 7 bases not matched to a gene. CDR3 amino acids: CSARTGGVYGYTF. CDR3 in DNA: TGCAGCGCCCGGACAGGGGGGGTTTATGGCTACACCTTC.

The chain uses TRBV5-1 and TRBJ2-7, with 10 bases lining up with TRBD1. The CDR3 covers 14 residues. The V and J ends lost 4 bases and 4 bases, in that order; junction bases with no gene match: 5. The germline V gene encodes CDR1 SGHRS and CDR2 YFSETQ. The CDR3 region has the DNA TGCGCCAGCAGCACCCGACAGGGGGCTTACGAGCAGTACTTC. This sequence encodes CASSTRQGAYEQYF.

In its sample, this clone was seen once. The rearrangement uses TRBV5-4 and TRBJ2-3, with 10 bases aligning to TRBD1. The germline V gene encodes CDR1 SGHNT and CDR2 YYREEE (reference sequence). Trimming removed 0 bases from V and 2 bases from J; junction bases left unmatched: 3. This CDR3 region has 16 residues. The CDR3 protein is CASSLGGTGATDTQYF. CDR3 DNA: TGTGCCAGCAGCTTGGGTGGGACAGGGGCCACAGATACGCAGTATTTT.

This rearrangement joins TRBV4-1 to TRBJ2-7; weak D call: TRBD1 (5 bases). Germline V lookup: CDR1 MGHRA, CDR2 YSYEKL. The CDR3 has 15 amino acids. The ends were cut back, 1 base at V and 2 bases at J, with 12 bases in the middle. The CDR3 loop is CASSQATTGAYEQYF. CDR3 DNA: TGCGCCAGCAGCCAAGCGACAACAGGTGCCTACGAGCAGTACTTC.

The chain couples TRBV5-1 to TRBJ2-7; 7 bases are a match to TRBD2. Germline lookup yields CDR1 SGHRS and CDR2 YFSETQ. The CDR3 has 14 amino acids. Trimming at V came to 1 base and at J to 3 bases, leaving 4 bases not matched to a gene. The CDR3 sequence: CASSLTSARYEQYF. The DNA for the CDR3 is TGCGCCAGCAGCTTGACTAGCGCCCGCTACGAGCAGTACTTC.